This T cell receptor (beta chain) was retrieved from a study of blood T cell repertoires in COVID-19. Study-wide context: Both acute and convalescent COVID-19 samples were obtained from the United States, Italy and Spain. PBMCs, B-cell-depleted T cells, or T cells provided the cDNA or gDNA that made up the material.

This CDR3 is built from 15 residues. The germline V gene encodes CDR1 MNHEY and CDR2 SVGAGI. V gave up 4 bases and J gave up 4 bases; unmatched junction bases: 2. Original analysis: Amplification from reference gene primers served as the basis for estimated nucleated cell counts. TCRdb keeps only in-frame clones here, not all; method: immunoSEQ multiplex PCR. Clone size and V and J calls were adopted from that table, with D and trimming inferred from the DNA. The data show around 120,000 clones, more than 60% seen once. Material for sequencing was peripheral blood. V usage is TRBV6-5 and J usage is TRBJ2-1; 12 nucleotides agree with TRBD2. The TCR comes from an older man with acute or convalescent COVID-19. CDR3 DNA sequence: TGTGCCAGCAGTTCCGGACTAGCGGGGTACAATGAGCAGTTCTTC. The encoded protein is CASSSGLAGYNEQFF.